This T cell receptor beta chain came from a study of cytomegalovirus exposure and HLA in healthy donors. Across the whole study: Researchers found that less than 90% of just under 400 genotyped donors fell within the Caucasian-associated ancestry cluster. The study, taken as a whole, reports: TCR beta V- and J-gene trimming was later associated with a missense DCLRE1C variant. Earlier results showed most TCR beta V segments being productive about 90% or about 30% of the time. Several of the most significant clusters were apparently associated with common viral pathogens in a later analysis.

Amplification used 60 Vbeta primers and 13 Jbeta primers. Sequenced by immunoSEQ multiplex PCR; TCRdb stores in-frame clones only, minus some. The table lists under 200,000 clones, around 82% of them singletons. As to this clone: Its antigen is as yet unknown.

The V gene's germline CDR1 is MDHEN and CDR2 SYDVKM. The CDR3 extends over 14 amino acids. V gave up 6 bases and J gave up 0 bases, with 10 bases separating them. V gene TRBV28 combines with J gene TRBJ2-3; possibly TRBD1 for D (6 bases). This receptor was obtained from a man in his 60s in good health and CMV-seronegative. The material sequenced was PBMCs. The CDR3 protein is CASRPDRSTDTQYF. The CDR3 DNA reads TGTGCCAGCAGACCTGACAGGAGCACAGATACGCAGTATTTT. Complete variable domain (other parts from reference TRBV28 and TRBJ2-3): DVKVTQSSRYLVKRTGEKVFLECVQDMDHENMFWYRQDPGLGLRLIYFSYDVKMKEKGDIPEGYSVSREKKERFSLILESASTNQTSMYLCASRPDRSTDTQYFGPGTRLTVL.